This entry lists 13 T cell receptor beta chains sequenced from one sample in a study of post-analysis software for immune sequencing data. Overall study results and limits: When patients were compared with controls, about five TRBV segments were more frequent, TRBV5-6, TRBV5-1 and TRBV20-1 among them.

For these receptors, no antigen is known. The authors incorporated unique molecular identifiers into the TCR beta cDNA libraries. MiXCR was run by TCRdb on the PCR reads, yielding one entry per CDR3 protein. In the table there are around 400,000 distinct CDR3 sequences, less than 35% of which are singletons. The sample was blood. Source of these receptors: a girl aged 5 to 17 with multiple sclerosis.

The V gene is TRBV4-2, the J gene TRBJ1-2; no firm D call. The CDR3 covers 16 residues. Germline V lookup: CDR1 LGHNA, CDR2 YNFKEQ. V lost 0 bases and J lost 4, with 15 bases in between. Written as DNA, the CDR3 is TGTGCCAGCAGCCAAGATTTCGCTGAACTCCTCTATGGCTACACCTTC. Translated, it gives CASSQDFAELLYGYTF.

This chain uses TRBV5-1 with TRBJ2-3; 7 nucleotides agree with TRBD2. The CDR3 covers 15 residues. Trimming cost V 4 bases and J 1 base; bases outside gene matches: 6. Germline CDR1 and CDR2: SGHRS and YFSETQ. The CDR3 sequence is CASSVVAGRTDTQYF. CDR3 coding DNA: TGCGCCAGCAGCGTCGTAGCGGGCCGCACAGATACGCAGTATTTT.

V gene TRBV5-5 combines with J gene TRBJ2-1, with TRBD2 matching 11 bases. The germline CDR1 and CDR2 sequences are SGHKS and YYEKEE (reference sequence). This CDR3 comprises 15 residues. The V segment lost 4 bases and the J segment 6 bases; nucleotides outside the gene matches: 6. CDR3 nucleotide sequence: TGTGCCAGCAGCGACGGGACTAGCGGCTCCAATGAGCAGTTCTTC. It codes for CASSDGTSGSNEQFF. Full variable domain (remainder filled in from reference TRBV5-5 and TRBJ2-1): DAGVTQSPTHLIKTRGQQVTLRCSPISGHKSVSWYQQVLGQGPQFIFQYYEKEERGRGNFPDRFSARQFPNYSSELNVNALLLGDSALYLCASSDGTSGSNEQFFGPGTRLTVL.

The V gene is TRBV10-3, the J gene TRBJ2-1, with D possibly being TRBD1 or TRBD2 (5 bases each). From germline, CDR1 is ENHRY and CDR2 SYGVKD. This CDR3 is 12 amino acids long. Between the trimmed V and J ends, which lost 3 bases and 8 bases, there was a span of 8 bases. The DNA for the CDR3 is TGTGCCATCAGTGATCGGGGCGATGAGCAGTTCTTC. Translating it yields CAISDRGDEQFF.

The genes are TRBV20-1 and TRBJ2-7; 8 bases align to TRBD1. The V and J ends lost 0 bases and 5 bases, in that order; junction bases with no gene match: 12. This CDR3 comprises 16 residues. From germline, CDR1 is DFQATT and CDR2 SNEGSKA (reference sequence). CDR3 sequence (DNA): TGCAGTGCTAGAGATCCCTCCGGAGACAGGGGCCACGAGCAGTACTTC. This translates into CSARDPSGDRGHEQYF.

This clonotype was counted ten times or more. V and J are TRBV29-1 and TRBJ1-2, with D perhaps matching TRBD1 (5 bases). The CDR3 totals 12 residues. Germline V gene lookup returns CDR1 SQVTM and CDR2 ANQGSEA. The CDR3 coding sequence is TGCAGTGTGGAGCGGGGGAACTATGGCTACACCTTC. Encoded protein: CSVERGNYGYTF.

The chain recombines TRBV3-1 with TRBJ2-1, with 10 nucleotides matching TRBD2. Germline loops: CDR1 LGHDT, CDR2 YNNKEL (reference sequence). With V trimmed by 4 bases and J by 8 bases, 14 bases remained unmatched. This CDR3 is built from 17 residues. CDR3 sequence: CASSLLGLSGGKHEQFF. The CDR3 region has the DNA TGTGCCAGCAGCCTTCTAGGCCTTAGCGGGGGGAAGCATGAGCAGTTCTTC.

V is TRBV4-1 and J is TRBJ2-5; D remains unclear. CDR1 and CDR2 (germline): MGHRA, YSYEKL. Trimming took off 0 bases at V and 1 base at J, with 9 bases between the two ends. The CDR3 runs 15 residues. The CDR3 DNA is TGCGCCAGCAGCCAAGAGCAGGTATCCCAAGAGACCCAGTACTTC. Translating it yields CASSQEQVSQETQYF.

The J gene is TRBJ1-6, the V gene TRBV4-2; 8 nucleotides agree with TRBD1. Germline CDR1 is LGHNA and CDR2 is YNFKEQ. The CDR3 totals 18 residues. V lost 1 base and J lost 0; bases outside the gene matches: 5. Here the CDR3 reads CASSQGGQGSSYNSPLHF. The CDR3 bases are TGTGCCAGCAGCCAAGGAGGACAGGGTAGCTCCTATAATTCACCCCTCCACTTT.

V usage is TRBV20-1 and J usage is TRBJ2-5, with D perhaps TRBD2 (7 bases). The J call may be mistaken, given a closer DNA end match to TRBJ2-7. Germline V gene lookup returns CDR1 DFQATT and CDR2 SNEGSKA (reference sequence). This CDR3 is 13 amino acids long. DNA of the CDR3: TGCAGTGCTCGGAGGGGGGGCAGCTACGAGCAGTACTTC. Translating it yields CSARRGGSYEQYF.

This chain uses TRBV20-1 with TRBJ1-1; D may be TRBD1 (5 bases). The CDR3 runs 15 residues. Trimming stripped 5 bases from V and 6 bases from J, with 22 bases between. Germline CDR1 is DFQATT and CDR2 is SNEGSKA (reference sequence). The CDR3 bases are TGCAGTGCTCCCCTTGGGGGATCGAACATCCCTGAAGCTTTCTTT. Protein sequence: CSAPLGGSNIPEAFF.

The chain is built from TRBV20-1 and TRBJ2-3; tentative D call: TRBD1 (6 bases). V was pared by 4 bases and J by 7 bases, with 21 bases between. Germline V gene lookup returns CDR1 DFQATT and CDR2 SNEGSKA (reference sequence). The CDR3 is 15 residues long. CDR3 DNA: TGCAGTGCTAAATGGGACACCCAAACCCCTTATACGCAGTATTTT. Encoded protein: CSAKWDTQTPYTQYF.

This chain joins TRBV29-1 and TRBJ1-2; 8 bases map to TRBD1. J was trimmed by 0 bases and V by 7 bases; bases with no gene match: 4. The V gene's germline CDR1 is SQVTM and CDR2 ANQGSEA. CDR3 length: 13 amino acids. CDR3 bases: TGCAGCGCCCAACAGGGGGCTAACTATGGCTACACCTTC. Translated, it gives CSAQQGANYGYTF.